Detailed here is one T cell receptor beta chain. The antigen is undetermined. This sample was included in a study of cytomegalovirus exposure and HLA in healthy donors. The PCR ran on 60 Vbeta and 13 Jbeta primers. This table comes from immunoSEQ multiplex PCR, and its TCRdb copy is limited to in-frame clones, with some not included. The sample has about 300,000 clones, roughly 88% seen once. Study observations and caveats: A later analysis linked a missense DCLRE1C variant to TCR beta V- and J-gene trimming.

The CDR3 is 18 amino acids. In germline, CDR1 is MNHEY, CDR2 SMNVEV (reference sequence). With 2 bases removed from V and 2 bases from J, the gap between germline ends came to 18 bases. The sequence was obtained from a man in his forties or fifties in good health and CMV-seropositive. Sample: PBMCs. V gene TRBV27 combines with J gene TRBJ1-4, with D tentatively TRBD1 (6 bases). This chain's CDR3 is CASSLLPYRVGTNEKLFF. The CDR3 bases are TGTGCCAGCAGTTTACTGCCCTACAGGGTTGGTACTAATGAAAAACTGTTTTTT. The full variable domain, its missing parts supplied by reference TRBV27 and TRBJ1-4, is EAQVTQNPRYLITVTGKKLTVTCSQNMNHEYMSWYRQDPGLGLRQIYYSMNVEVTDKGDVPEGYKVSRKEKRNFPLILESPSPNQTSLYFCASSLLPYRVGTNEKLFFGSGTQLSVL.